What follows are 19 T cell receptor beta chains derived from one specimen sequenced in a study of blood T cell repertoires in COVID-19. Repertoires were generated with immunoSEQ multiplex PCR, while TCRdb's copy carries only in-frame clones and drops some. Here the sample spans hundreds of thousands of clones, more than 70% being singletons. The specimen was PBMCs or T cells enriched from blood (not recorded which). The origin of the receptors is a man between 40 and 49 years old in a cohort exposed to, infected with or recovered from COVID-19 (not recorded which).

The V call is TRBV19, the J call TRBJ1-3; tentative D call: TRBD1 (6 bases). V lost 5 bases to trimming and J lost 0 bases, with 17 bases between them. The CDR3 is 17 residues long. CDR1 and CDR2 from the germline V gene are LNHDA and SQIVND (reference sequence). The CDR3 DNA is TGTGCCAGTAGTCTCCACTATACAGGGACCTCTGGAAACACCATATATTTT. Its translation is CASSLHYTGTSGNTIYF.

CDR3 residues: CASSFSGNTIYF. In DNA form, the CDR3 reads TGTGCCAGCAGCTTCAGTGGAAACACCATATATTTT. The chain joins TRBV11-2 to TRBJ1-3; D is undetermined. Germline CDR1 and CDR2: SGHAT and FQNNGV. The CDR3 loop spans 12 amino acids. Between the trimmed V and J ends, which lost 3 bases and 3 bases, there was a span of 3 bases.

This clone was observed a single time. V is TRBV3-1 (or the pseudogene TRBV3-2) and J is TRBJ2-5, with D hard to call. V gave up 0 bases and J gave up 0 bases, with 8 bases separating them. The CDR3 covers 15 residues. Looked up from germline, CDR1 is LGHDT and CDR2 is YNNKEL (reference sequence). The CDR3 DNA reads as TGTGCCAGCAGCCAAGATCTAGAGTACCAAGAGACCCAGTACTTC. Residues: CASSQDLEYQETQYF.

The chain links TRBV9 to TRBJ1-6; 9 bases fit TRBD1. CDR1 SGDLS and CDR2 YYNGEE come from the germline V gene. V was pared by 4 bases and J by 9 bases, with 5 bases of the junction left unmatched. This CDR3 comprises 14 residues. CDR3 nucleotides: TGTGCCAGCAGCTGGGGACAGGGCACTTCACCCCTCCACTTT. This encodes CASSWGQGTSPLHF.

CDR3 bases: TGTGCCAGCAGCCCGACAACGACAGGGGGAAACACCATATATTTT. Residues: CASSPTTTGGNTIYF. The V call is TRBV7-2, the J call TRBJ1-3, with TRBD1 identical over 7 bases. J was trimmed by 4 bases and V by 5 bases; bases with no gene match: 8. The CDR3 loop spans 15 amino acids. Germline V gene sequence: CDR1 SGHTA, CDR2 FQGNSA.

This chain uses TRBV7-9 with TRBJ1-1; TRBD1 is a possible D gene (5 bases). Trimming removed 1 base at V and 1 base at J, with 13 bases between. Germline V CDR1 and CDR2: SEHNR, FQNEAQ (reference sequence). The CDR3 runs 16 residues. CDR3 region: CASSLGGTRQNTEAFF. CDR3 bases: TGTGCCAGCAGCTTAGGGGGGACTCGTCAGAACACTGAAGCTTTCTTT. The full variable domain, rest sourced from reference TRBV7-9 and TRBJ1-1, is DTGVSQNPRHKITKRGQNVTFRCDPISEHNRLYWYRQTLGQGPEFLTYFQNEAQLEKSRLLSDRFSAERPKGSFSTLEIQRTEQGDSAMYLCASSLGGTRQNTEAFFGQGTRLTVV.

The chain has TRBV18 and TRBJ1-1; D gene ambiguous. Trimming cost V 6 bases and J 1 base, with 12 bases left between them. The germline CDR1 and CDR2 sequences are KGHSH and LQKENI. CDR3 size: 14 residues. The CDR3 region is CASSLDTRNTEAFF. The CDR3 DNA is TGTGCCAGCTCCCTTGACACCAGGAACACTGAAGCTTTCTTT.

The CDR3 bases are TGTGCCTGGGCCGGGACAGGGCCGGTTCCCACTGAAGCTTTCTTT. This codes for CAWAGTGPVPTEAFF. The rearrangement links TRBV30 to TRBJ1-1; 9 bases fit TRBD1. The CDR3 loop spans 15 amino acids. Trimming cost V 5 bases and J 4 bases; bases outside gene matches: 11. CDR1 is GTSNPN and CDR2 is SVGIG in the germline V gene (reference sequence).

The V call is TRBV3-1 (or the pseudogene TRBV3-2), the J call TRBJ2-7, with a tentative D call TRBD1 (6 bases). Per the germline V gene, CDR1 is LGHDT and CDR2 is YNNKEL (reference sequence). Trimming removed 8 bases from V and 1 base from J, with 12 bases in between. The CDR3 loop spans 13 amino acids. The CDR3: CASEGDLSYEQYF. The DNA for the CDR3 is TGTGCCAGCGAGGGGGACCTTTCCTACGAGCAGTACTTC.

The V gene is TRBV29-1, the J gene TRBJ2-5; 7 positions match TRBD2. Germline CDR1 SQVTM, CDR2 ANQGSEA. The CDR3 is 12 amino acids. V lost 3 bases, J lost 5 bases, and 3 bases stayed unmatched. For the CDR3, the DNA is TGCAGCGTTGAGGGGGGAGGGGAGACCCAGTACTTC. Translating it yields CSVEGGGETQYF.

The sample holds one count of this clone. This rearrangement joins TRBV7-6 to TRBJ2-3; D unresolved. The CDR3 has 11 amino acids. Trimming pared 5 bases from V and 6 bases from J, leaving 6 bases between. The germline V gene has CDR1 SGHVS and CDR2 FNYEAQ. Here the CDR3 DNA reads TGTGCCAGCAGCAATCAGGATACGCAGTATTTT. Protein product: CASSNQDTQYF.

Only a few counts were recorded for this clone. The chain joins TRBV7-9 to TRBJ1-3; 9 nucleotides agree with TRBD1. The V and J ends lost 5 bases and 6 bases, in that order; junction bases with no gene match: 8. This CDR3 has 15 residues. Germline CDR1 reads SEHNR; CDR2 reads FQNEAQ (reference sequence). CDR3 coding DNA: TGTGCCAGCAGCCCACGACAGGGGGAAGAAAACACCATATATTTT. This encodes CASSPRQGEENTIYF.

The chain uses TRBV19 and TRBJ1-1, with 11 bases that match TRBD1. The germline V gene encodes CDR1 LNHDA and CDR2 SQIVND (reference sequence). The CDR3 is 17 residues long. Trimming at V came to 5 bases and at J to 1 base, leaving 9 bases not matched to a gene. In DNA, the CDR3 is TGTGCCAGTAGTCCCCCCCCGGGACAGGGGGGGAACACTGAAGCTTTCTTT. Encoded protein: CASSPPPGQGGNTEAFF. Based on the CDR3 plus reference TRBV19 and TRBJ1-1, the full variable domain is DGGITQSPKYLFRKEGQNVTLSCEQNLNHDAMYWYRQDPGQGLRLIYYSQIVNDFQKGDIAEGYSVSREKKESFPLTVTSAQKNPTAFYLCASSPPPGQGGNTEAFFGQGTRLTVV.

The CDR3 DNA sequence: TGTGCCAGCAGTTTGGACAGGGTTGGGTGGAAGCAGTACTTC. Translating it yields CASSLDRVGWKQYF. This rearrangement joins TRBV27 to TRBJ2-7, with 8 bases fitting TRBD1. The CDR3 spans 14 residues. Trimming took 3 bases from V and 8 from J; bases not matched to a gene: 9. Germline-derived CDR1 and CDR2 are MNHEY and SMNVEV (reference sequence).

The CDR3 is CASSLGQNYGYTF. For the CDR3, the DNA is TGTGCCAGCAGTTTGGGACAGAACTATGGCTACACCTTC. The chain links TRBV6-2 or TRBV6-3 to TRBJ1-2; 7 bases match TRBD1. Germline values: CDR1 MNHEY, CDR2 SVGEGT. Unmatched junction bases numbered 1, after V lost 4 bases and J lost 2 bases. This CDR3 region has 13 residues.

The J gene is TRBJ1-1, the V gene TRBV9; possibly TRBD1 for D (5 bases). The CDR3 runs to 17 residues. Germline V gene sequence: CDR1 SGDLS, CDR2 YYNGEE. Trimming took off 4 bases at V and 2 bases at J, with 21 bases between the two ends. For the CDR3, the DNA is TGTGCCAGCAGCCCGACGCTTGGGGGGGAAGGAAACACTGAAGCTTTCTTT. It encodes CASSPTLGGEGNTEAFF.

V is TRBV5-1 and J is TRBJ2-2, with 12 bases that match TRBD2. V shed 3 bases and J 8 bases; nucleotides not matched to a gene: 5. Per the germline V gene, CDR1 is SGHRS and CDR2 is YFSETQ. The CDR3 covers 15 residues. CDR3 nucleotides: TGCGCCAGCAGCTCCCGGACTAGCGGGGTTGGGGAGCTGTTTTTT. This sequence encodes CASSSRTSGVGELFF.

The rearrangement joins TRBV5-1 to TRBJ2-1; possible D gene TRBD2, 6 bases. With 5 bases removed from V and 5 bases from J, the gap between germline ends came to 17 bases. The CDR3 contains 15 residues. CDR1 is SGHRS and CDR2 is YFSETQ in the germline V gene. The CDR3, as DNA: TGCGCCAGCAGGGCGGAGGGACTGACGAACAATGAGCAGTTCTTC. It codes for CASRAEGLTNNEQFF.

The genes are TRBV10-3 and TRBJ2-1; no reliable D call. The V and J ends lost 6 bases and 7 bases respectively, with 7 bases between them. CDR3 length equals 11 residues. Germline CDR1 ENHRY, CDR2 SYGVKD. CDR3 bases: TGTGCCATCAGCATCGGGAATGAGCAGTTCTTC. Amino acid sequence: CAISIGNEQFF.